This TCR beta chain was recovered during a study of PD-L1 blockade in urothelial cancer. Study at large: Atezolizumab 1,200 mg was given intravenously every 3 weeks, starting 2014.

V shed 3 bases and J 1 base; nucleotides not matched to a gene: 8. This CDR3 is built from 18 residues. CDR1 SGDLS and CDR2 YYNGEE come from the germline V gene. Sample time point: peripheral blood 6 weeks after treatment start. Profiling relied on immunoSEQ multiplex PCR, and the TCRdb table lists in-frame clones only, not all of them. The sample comprises more than 90,000 clones, roughly 85% of which are singletons, and approximately 8.4% rests with the top ten. The TCR sequence derives from an older man with urothelial cancer. The chain links TRBV9 to TRBJ2-5; 14 bases align to TRBD2. The source material was PBMCs, sampled around atezolizumab (anti-PD-L1) treatment. CDR3 sequence reads: CASSAGTSGGDVQETQYF. CDR3 DNA: TGTGCCAGCAGCGCGGGGACTAGCGGGGGCGACGTCCAAGAGACCCAGTACTTC.